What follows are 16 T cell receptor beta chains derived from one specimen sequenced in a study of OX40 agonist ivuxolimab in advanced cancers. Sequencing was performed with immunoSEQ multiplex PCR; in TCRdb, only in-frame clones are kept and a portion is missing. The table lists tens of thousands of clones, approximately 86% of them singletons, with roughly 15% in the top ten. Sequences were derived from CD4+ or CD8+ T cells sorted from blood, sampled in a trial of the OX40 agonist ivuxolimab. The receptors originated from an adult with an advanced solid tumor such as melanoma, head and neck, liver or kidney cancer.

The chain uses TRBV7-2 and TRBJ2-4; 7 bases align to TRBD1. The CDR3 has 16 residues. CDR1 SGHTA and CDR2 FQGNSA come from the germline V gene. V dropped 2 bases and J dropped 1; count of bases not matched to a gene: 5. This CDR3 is CASSLFPQGAKNIQYF. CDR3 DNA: TGTGCCAGCAGCTTATTCCCACAGGGGGCCAAAAACATTCAGTACTTC.

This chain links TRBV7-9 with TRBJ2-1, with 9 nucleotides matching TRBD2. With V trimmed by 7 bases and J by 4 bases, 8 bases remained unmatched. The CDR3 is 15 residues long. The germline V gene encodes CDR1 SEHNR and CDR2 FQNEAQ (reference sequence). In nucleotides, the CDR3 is TGTGCCAGCACCCCTGGCGGGAGGGAGTACAATGAGCAGTTCTTC. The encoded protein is CASTPGGREYNEQFF.

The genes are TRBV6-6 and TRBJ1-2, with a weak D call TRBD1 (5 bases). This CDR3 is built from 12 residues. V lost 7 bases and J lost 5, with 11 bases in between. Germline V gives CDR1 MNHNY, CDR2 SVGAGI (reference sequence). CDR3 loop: CASTPDRYGYTF. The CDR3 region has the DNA TGTGCCAGCACTCCCGACAGATATGGCTACACCTTC.

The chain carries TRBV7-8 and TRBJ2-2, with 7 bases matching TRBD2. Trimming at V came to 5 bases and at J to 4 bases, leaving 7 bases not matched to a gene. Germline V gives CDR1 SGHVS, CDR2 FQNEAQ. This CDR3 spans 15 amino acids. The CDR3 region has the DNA TGTGCCAGCAGCAACAAGCGGGGTGCCACCGGGGAGCTGTTTTTT. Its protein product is CASSNKRGATGELFF. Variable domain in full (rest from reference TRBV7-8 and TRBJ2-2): GAGVSQSPRYKVAKRGQDVALRCDPISGHVSLFWYQQALGQGPEFLTYFQNEAQLDKSGLPSDRFFAERPEGSVSTLKIQRTQQEDSAVYLCASSNKRGATGELFFGEGSRLTVL.

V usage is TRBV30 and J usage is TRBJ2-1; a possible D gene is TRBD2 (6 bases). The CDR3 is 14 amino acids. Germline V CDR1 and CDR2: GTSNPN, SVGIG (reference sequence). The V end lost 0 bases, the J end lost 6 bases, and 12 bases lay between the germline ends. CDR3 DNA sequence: TGTGCCTGGAGTGTCCCGGGGGAAATCAATGAGCAGTTCTTC. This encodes CAWSVPGEINEQFF.

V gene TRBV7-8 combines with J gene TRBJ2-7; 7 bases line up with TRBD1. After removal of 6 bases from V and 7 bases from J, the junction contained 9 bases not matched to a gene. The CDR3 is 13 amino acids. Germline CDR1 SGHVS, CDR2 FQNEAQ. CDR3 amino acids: CASRPRQGIEQYF. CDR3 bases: TGTGCCAGCAGACCACGACAGGGAATAGAGCAGTACTTC.

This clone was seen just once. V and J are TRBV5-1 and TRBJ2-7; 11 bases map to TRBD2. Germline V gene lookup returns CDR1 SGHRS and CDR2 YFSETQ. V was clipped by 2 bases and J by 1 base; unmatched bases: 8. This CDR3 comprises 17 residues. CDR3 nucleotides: TGCGCCAGCAGCTTAGTGACTAGCGGGACCGTTTCCTACGAGCAGTACTTC. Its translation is CASSLVTSGTVSYEQYF.

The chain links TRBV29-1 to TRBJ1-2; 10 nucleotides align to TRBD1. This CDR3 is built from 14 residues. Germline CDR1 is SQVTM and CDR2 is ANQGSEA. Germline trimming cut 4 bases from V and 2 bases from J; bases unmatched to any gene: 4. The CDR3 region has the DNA TGCAGCGTTGCCGACAGGGGGCTGAACTATGGCTACACCTTC. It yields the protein CSVADRGLNYGYTF. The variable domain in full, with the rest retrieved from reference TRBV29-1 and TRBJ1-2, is SAVISQKPSRDICQRGTSLTIQCQVDSQVTMMFWYRQQPGQSLTLIATANQGSEATYESGFVIDKFPISRPNLTFSTLTVSNMSPEDSSIYLCSVADRGLNYGYTFGSGTRLTVV.

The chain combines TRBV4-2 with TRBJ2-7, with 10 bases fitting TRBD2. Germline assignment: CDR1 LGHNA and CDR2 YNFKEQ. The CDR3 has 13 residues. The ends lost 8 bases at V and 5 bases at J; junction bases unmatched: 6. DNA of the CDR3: TGTGCCAGCCGTGGGACTAGCGCAGACGAGCAGTACTTC. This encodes CASRGTSADEQYF.

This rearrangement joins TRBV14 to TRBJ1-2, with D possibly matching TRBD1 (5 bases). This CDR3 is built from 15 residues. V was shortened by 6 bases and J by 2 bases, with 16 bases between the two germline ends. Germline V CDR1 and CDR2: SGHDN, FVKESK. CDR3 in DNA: TGTGCCAGCAGGCATATTCGGGACTCCAACTATGGCTACACCTTC. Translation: CASRHIRDSNYGYTF.

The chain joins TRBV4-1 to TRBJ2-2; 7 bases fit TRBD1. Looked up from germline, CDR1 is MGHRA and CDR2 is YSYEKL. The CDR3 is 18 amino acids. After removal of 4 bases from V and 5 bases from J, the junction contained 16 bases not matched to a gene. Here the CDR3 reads CASSLRIYRGTGTGELFF. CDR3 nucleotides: TGCGCCAGCAGCCTTAGAATTTACAGGGGCACAGGGACCGGGGAGCTGTTTTTT.

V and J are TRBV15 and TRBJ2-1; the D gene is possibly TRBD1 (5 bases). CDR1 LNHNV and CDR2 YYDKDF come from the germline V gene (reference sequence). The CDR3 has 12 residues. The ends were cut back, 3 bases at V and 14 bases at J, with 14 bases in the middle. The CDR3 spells CATSSTGNRKFF. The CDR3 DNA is TGTGCCACCAGCAGTACAGGAAATAGAAAGTTCTTC. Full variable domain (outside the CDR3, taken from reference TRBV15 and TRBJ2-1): DAMVIQNPRYQVTQFGKPVTLSCSQTLNHNVMYWYQQKSSQAPKLLFHYYDKDFNNEADTPDNFQSRRPNTSFCFLDIRSPGLGDTAMYLCATSSTGNRKFFGPGTRLTVL.

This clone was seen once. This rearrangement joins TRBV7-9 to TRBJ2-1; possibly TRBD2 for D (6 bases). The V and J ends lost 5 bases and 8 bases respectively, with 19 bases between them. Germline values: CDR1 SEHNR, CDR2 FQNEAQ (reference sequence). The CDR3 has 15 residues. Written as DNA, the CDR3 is TGTGCCAGCAGCCTGACTTGGGGGGAGTGGGATGAGCAGTTCTTC. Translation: CASSLTWGEWDEQFF.

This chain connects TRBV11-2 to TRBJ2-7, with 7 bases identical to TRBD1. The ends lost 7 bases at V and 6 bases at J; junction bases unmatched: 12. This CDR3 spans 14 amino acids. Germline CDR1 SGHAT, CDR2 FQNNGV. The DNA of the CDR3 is TGTGCCAGCACCTACCGACAGGGCCAGGGCGAGCAGTACTTC. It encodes CASTYRQGQGEQYF.

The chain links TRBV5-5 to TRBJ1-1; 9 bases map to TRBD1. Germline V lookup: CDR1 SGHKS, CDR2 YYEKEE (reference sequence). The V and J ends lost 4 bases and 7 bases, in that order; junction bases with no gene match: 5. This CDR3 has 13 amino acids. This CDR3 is CASSRTGVGEAFF. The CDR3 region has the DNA TGTGCCAGCAGCCGGACAGGGGTGGGTGAAGCTTTCTTT.

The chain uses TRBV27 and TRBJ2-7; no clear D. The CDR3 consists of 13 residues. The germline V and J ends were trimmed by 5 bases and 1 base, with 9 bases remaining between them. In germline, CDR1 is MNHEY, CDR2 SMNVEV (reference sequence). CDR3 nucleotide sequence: TGTGCCAGCAGTGTGACAACTTCCTACGAGCAGTACTTC. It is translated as CASSVTTSYEQYF.